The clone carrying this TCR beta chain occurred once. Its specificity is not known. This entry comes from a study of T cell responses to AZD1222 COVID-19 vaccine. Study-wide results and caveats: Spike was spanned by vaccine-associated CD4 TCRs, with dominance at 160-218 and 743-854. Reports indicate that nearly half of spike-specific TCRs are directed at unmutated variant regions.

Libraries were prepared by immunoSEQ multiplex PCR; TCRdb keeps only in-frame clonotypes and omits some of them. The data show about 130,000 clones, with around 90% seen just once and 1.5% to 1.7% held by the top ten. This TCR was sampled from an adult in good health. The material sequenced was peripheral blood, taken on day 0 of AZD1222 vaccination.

The CDR3 protein is CASSDSGNTIYF. Here the CDR3 DNA reads TGTGCCAGCAGTGATTCAGGAAACACCATATATTTT. The rearrangement uses TRBV2 and TRBJ1-3; D unresolved. Trimming pared 3 bases from V and 4 bases from J, leaving 4 bases between. The CDR3 covers 12 residues. Germline V CDR1 and CDR2: SNHLY, FYNNEI.